The present entry profiles one T cell receptor (beta chain) with its context. Its binding antigen is unknown. No clone much larger than this one lies a single base away; base qualities are absent. The sample originates from a study of blood T cell repertoires in COVID-19 (TCRdb year 2020). Study-wide context: Samples from collaborators originated in the United States, Italy and Spain and spanned both the acute and convalescent phases of COVID-19. The prospective study material was composed of cDNA or gDNA derived from T cells, B-cell-depleted T cells, or PBMCs. Subjects who had been exposed to COVID-19, were actively infected with it, or had recovered from it provided the deeply sampled blood TCRbeta repertoires that made up the dataset. The repertoires were released in a freely available public database intended as a resource for research on the immune response to SARS-CoV-2. The samples were drawn from two sources: the first 160 participants of the ongoing ImmuneRACE study, and 950 to 1,500 subjects contributed by 6 global collaborators. A de-identified subject ID, COVID-19 status, age in years and sex were almost always included in the sample metadata. Where HLA class I and class II types were available, the types were taken from metadata supplied by the sample provider, not from assay-based typing.

TCRbeta CDR3 regions were amplified from genomic DNA using the immunoSEQ Assay, a bias-controlled multiplex PCR. Per the authors' processing: The number of nucleated cells in each sample was estimated from the amplification of reference gene primers within the assay. Sequence reads were collapsed and filtered to measure the absolute abundance of every unique TCRbeta CDR3 rearrangement. For each sample, productive Simpson clonality was calculated as the square root of Simpson's diversity index across productive rearrangements. TCRdb provides this immuneACCESS table in a form limited to in-frame rearrangements. Some clones are lacking; in checked studies, under half of them reflect an unresolved V gene, and why the rest are absent is not known. V and J calls and clone size follow that table, whereas D and trimming were derived from the DNA. This sample comprises about 160,000 clones, roughly 87% of them detected only once. The ten largest clones capture under 5% of the sample.

Germline trimming amounts to 5 bases on V and 2 bases on J, with 4 as the count of junction bases outside the gene matches. The CDR3, from cysteine to phenylalanine, totals 15 residues. The entry retains the CDR3 DNA only, 45 bases that are in frame from base 1. CDR1 and CDR2 are read off the germline V gene (reference sequence) as MNHEY and SMNVEV. Another Seattle source contributed samples from volunteer blood donors who had recovered from COVID-19. The collaborating institutions used their own protocols to collect whole blood in K2EDTA tubes. For TCRbeta analysis, collaborators shipped samples as frozen whole blood, isolated PBMCs, or DNA extracted from either of those sample types. Broad study findings and their caveats: The quantity of clinical and demographic metadata differed by source and by participant and was supplied without curation.

This clonotype was obtained from a woman in her sixties or seventies who had recovered from COVID-19. Sequencing was done on a sample of peripheral blood. The rearrangement combines TRBV27 with TRBJ2-1; TRBD2 lines up with 9 middle nucleotides. CDR3 sequence: CASSQKRGAYNEQFF. The sequenced DNA is TGTGCCAGCAGTCAAAAGCGGGGGGCCTACAATGAGCAGTTCTTC.